The following is a T cell receptor beta chain sequence with its context. Its antigen is as yet unknown. The data stem from a study of beta chain features in type 1 diabetes. Points from the study as a whole: cDNA sequencing could over-represent cells with high TCR expression. Healthy donors had naive, central memory and Treg TCRB repertoires that appeared less similar than those seen among patients.

The CDR3 totals 14 residues. V was cut by 8 bases and J by 1 base, with 14 bases left in between. CDR1 is GTSNPN, CDR2 SVGIG, per germline (reference sequence). Sequencing targeted expressed TCRB transcripts, as all isolated RNA had been reverse transcribed. Generated by immunoSEQ multiplex PCR, the TCRdb table keeps only in-frame clones and is missing some. The sample records about 360,000 clones, roughly 13% being singletons. Purities over 98% were achieved in all sorted populations. The sequencing input was naive CD4+ T cells from blood. This sequence joins TRBV30 and TRBJ1-4; a possible D gene is TRBD1 (6 bases). This sequence was found in a man in his late teens or twenties in good health. CDR3 sequence (DNA): TGTGCCGGAAGGGGGGGGGTAACTAATGAAAAACTGTTTTTT. Amino acid sequence: CAGRGGVTNEKLFF.